This TCR beta chain was documented in a study of spatial heterogeneity in lung cancer. The study's findings and limits: Intratumoral expanded alpha and beta TCR counts were found to track tumor mutation counts.

Each TCR cDNA molecule carried a unique molecular identifier. TCRdb ran MiXCR on the 5' RACE reads and lists one entry per CDR3 protein. The sample holds about 1,500 distinct CDR3 sequences; around 7% are singletons and the top ten take about 9.3%. Trimming stripped 3 bases from V and 5 bases from J, with 15 bases between. CDR1 and CDR2 from the germline V gene are MDHEN and SYDVKM. There are 15 residues in the CDR3. This clonotype qualifies as medium-sized. No antigen is known for it. Documented time point: sample taken at primary tumor resection. The sequence came from a female donor with early-stage non-small cell lung cancer. This rearrangement joins TRBV28 to TRBJ2-3; D not resolved. The source material was lung tumor tissue, sampled at surgery. The CDR3 is CASSFESRERDTQYF. CDR3 sequence (DNA): TGTGCCAGCAGTTTCGAGTCCCGCGAACGAGATACGCAGTATTTT.